This TCR beta chain was identified during a study of control samples from healthy donors and cancer patients. The data were produced by immunoSEQ multiplex PCR, yet TCRdb's version contains in-frame clones alone and is incomplete. This table has roughly 400,000 clones, 80% to 95% appearing once. This CDR3 spans 16 amino acids. V shed 3 bases, J shed 6 bases, and the junction held 12 bases outside the gene matches. Germline V gives CDR1 DFQATT, CDR2 SNEGSKA (reference sequence). The receptor's source is a man aged 35 to 55 with head and neck cancer. This sequence joins TRBV20-1 and TRBJ2-1, with TRBD2 matching 9 bases. What was sequenced was PBMCs. The CDR3 sequence: CSASGGIAGESNEQFF. The CDR3 bases are TGCAGTGCTAGTGGGGGGATAGCGGGAGAGTCCAATGAGCAGTTCTTC.